Listed below are T cell receptor beta chains from one sample, sequenced in a study of T cell repertoires in cytomegalovirus infection. Each CDR3 protein is one row after TCRdb ran MiXCR on the reads. The repertoire holds about 130,000 distinct CDR3 sequences, with approximately 8.8% as singletons. The sequenced material came from PBMCs. These receptors were obtained from a human donor in good health (CMV status not recorded). Some clones in this sample may be carry-over from other donors' samples. The CDR3 runs from the conserved cysteine through the conserved F or W.

v_gene	j_gene	CDR3aa
TRBV7-4	TRBJ1-1	CVSSSSGQGLMNTEAFF
TRBV12-3/TRBV12-4	TRBJ1-6	CASSLVPGNSPLHF
TRBV29-1	TRBJ1-2	CSVPPRTGTTRGYTF
TRBV28	TRBJ1-5	CASSRLGGQPQHF
TRBV5-6	TRBJ2-1	CASSLVRGLAGGARRGEQFF
TRBV19	TRBJ2-3	CASRGTGTDTQYF
TRBV6-6	TRBJ1-6	CASSSRSAGDSPLHF
TRBV19	TRBJ1-4	CASSLRDFGTGKLFF
TRBV12-3/TRBV12-4	TRBJ2-2	CASTDGTGGPTGELFF
TRBV20-1	TRBJ1-2	CSARDPGQGVNYGYTF
TRBV11-1	TRBJ2-1	CASNRRGANNEQFF
TRBV2	TRBJ1-4	CASSVKEKLFF
TRBV7-2	TRBJ1-3	CASSPRGGTGNTIYF
TRBV20-1	TRBJ2-5	CSAAKGTGGKETQYF
TRBV7-2	TRBJ1-4	CASGDRGLREKLFF
TRBV6-1	TRBJ2-1	CASSFDWNEQFF
TRBV20-1	TRBJ2-1	CSALSGHSSYNEQFF
TRBV7-8	TRBJ2-2	CASSLTAGGELFF
TRBV20-1	TRBJ1-2	CSASDRVYGYTF
TRBV29-1	TRBJ2-7	CSVGQVILGEQYF
TRBV5-5	TRBJ2-7	CASSLGAYEQYF
TRBV2	TRBJ1-5	CASSVTSNQPQHF
TRBV7-2	TRBJ2-1	CASSLGAGGTQFF
TRBV7-2	TRBJ1-1	CASSLAQGLNTEAFF
TRBV10-3	TRBJ1-2	CAISEYRGDYGYTF
TRBV7-2	TRBJ2-7	CASSRDKSSYEQYF
TRBV7-8	TRBJ2-3	CASSIGAGPGDTQYF
TRBV5-5	TRBJ2-1	CASSLLAGLSLYEQFF
TRBV6-1	TRBJ1-1	CASRRGMNTEAFF
TRBV14	TRBJ1-4	CASSPSPRPEKLFF
TRBV7-2	TRBJ2-1	CASSRGGGPDEQFF
TRBV19	TRBJ1-5	CASSIDAGPNQPQHF
TRBV7-9	TRBJ1-1	CASSEWTGETEAFF
TRBV5-6	TRBJ1-4	CASRPGGIGNQEKLFF
TRBV7-9	TRBJ1-4	CASSSTRTGENEKLFF
TRBV5-4	TRBJ2-3	CASSAGALRGRGTDTQYF
TRBV7-2	TRBJ1-3	CASSIIQGVRSGNTIYF
TRBV6-1	TRBJ2-3	CASITGICADTQYF
TRBV4-1	TRBJ1-1	CASSQTGMGNTEAFF
TRBV6-6	TRBJ2-3	CASSYPPTSTDTQYF